One and the same sample provided the 28 T cell receptor beta chains below, sequenced in a study of T cells in women clearing cervical HPV infection. Some clones are missing from TCRdb's copy, which holds only in-frame ones; the method was immunoSEQ multiplex PCR. With 40,000 to 45,000 clones in the sample, the ten largest clones hold 0.95% to 1.5%. Sequencing was done on a sample of blood buffy coat. These receptors all come from a woman between 18 and 70 years old with a cervical HPV16 infection that either progressed to CIN3+ or cleared (not recorded which).

On this clone itself: The read falls 3 residues short of the CDR3 end, and the missing part is taken from the germline J gene. This chain uses TRBV5-5 with TRBJ2-5; 7 nucleotides match TRBD1. J gave up 1 base and V 4 bases, and 4 bases lay outside the gene matches. Germline V gene data show CDR1 as SGHKS and CDR2 as YYEKEE (reference sequence). This CDR3 region has 14 residues. This CDR3 reads CASSGGQIQETQYF. The CDR3 bases that were read are TGTGCCAGCAGCGGGGGACAGATCCAAGAGACC.

On this clone: The sequence runs out 3 residues before the end of the CDR3; the remainder is reconstructed from the germline J gene. The V call is TRBV20-1, the J call TRBJ2-3; D possibly corresponds to TRBD2 (5 bases). Germline loops: CDR1 DFQATT, CDR2 SNEGSKA (reference sequence). This CDR3 is built from 14 residues. V gave up 8 bases and J gave up 3 bases, with 18 bases separating them. CDR3 DNA, as far as it was read: TGCAGTCTACGGGTAGCGCCATTAACAGATACG. Amino acid sequence: CSLRVAPLTDT. The entire CDR3 sequence reads CSLRVAPLTDTQYF.

A note on this clone: Read coverage stops 3 residues before the CDR3 terminus; the germline J gene supplies the remainder. The rearrangement joins TRBV5-1 to TRBJ2-2, with unresolved D. In germline, CDR1 is SGHRS, CDR2 YFSETQ. This CDR3 is 12 amino acids long. Trimming cost V 0 bases and J 7 bases, with 4 bases left between them. The CDR3 bases that were read are TGCGCCAGCAGCTTGGCGTTCGGGGAG. This encodes CASSLAFGE. The entire CDR3 protein reads CASSLAFGELFF.

About this clone itself: The read ends 3 residues before the CDR3 terminus; that terminus is restored from the germline J gene. The rearrangement uses TRBV7-9 and TRBJ1-2; D might be TRBD1 (5 bases). The CDR3 contains 14 residues. Germline V CDR1 and CDR2: SEHNR, FQNEAQ (reference sequence). The V and J ends lost 1 base and 3 bases respectively, with 9 bases between them. The CDR3 region is CASSLVGLDYGYTF. CDR3 DNA (partial): TGTGCCAGCAGCTTAGTGGGGCTTGACTATGGC.

Worth noting for this clone: The CDR3 end is not reached by the read, which stops 3 residues before it; the germline J gene fills it in. The chain links TRBV7-3 to TRBJ2-5; tentative D call: TRBD2 (6 bases). Per the germline V gene, CDR1 is SGHTA and CDR2 is FQGTGA. Deletions cut 4 bases from V and 4 bases from J, with 10 bases between. This CDR3 has 13 residues. This chain's CDR3 is CASSSTSLETQYF. The part of the CDR3 DNA that was read is TGTGCCAGCAGCTCGACTAGTTTAGAGACC.

A remark on this clone: The CDR3 end falls 3 residues outside the read, so it is completed with the germline J gene. The chain combines TRBV7-9 with TRBJ2-5; tentative D call: TRBD1 (5 bases). The CDR3 totals 13 residues. CDR1 SEHNR and CDR2 FQNEAQ come from the germline V gene (reference sequence). The V and J ends lost 3 bases and 3 bases respectively, with 8 bases between them. The covered CDR3 bases are TGTGCCAGCAGCTTCCCAGGGAAAGAGACC. It is translated as CASSFPGKET. The CDR3 in its entirety is CASSFPGKETQYF.

Comments on this clone: The read stops 3 residues short of the end of the CDR3; the missing end is completed from the germline J gene. This chain uses TRBV13 with TRBJ2-3; 8 bases agree with TRBD2. Germline V CDR1 and CDR2: PRHDT, FYEKMQ (reference sequence). CDR3 length: 18 amino acids. Trimming removed 2 bases from V and 5 bases from J; junction bases left unmatched: 15. The CDR3 bases that were read are TGTGCCAGCAGCTTAAGGGGTGGGTCGGGGGGGCTGAGAGATACG. It translates to CASSLRGGSGGLRDT. In full, the CDR3 reads CASSLRGGSGGLRDTQYF.

Regarding this clone: From the germline J gene comes the end of the CDR3, since the read stops 3 residues before it. V and J are TRBV30 and TRBJ1-1, with D perhaps matching TRBD1 (5 bases). This CDR3 is 13 amino acids long. Germline CDR1 is GTSNPN and CDR2 is SVGIG (reference sequence). The sequenced CDR3 bases are TGTGCCTGGAGTGAGGGGCTCCGGGATGCG. Its translation: CAWSEGLRDA. In full, the CDR3 is CAWSEGLRDAAFF.

With respect to this clone: The read ends 3 residues shy of where the CDR3 ends; the end is completed using the germline J gene. The chain employs TRBV20-1 and TRBJ2-3; no firm D call. CDR3 size: 12 residues. CDR1 is DFQATT, CDR2 SNEGSKA, per germline (reference sequence). This CDR3 is CSAPAHFETQYF. The CDR3 DNA, read in part, is TGCAGTGCTCCAGCGCATTTCGAGACG.

Notes on this clone: The sequence runs out 3 residues before the end of the CDR3; the remainder is reconstructed from the germline J gene. The chain uses TRBV6-2 or TRBV6-3 and TRBJ2-1; D remains ambiguous. V lost 2 bases and J lost 8, with 16 bases in between. The CDR3 runs to 15 residues. Germline values: CDR1 MNHEY, CDR2 SVGEGT. CDR3 DNA (partial): TGTGCCAGCAGTTACCCCCACGAGCCGGTGGATGAG. Residues: CASSYPHEPVDE. The whole CDR3 sequence is CASSYPHEPVDEQFF.

On this clone itself: The read finishes 3 residues shy of the CDR3 end, and the germline J gene is used to complete it. The chain joins TRBV20-1 to TRBJ1-4; maybe TRBD1 (5 bases). The CDR3 sequence is 14 residues long. CDR1 DFQATT and CDR2 SNEGSKA come from the germline V gene (reference sequence). V lost 3 bases and J lost 7, with 15 bases in between. The DNA read from the CDR3 is TGCAGTGCTAGGGGGCCCAGCTTTGGTGAAAAA. This encodes CSARGPSFGEK. The whole CDR3 protein reads CSARGPSFGEKLFF.

In regard to this clone: The DNA ends 3 residues before the CDR3 does, and the rest of the CDR3 is filled in from the germline J gene. The chain links TRBV12-5 to TRBJ1-1, with D tentatively TRBD1 (5 bases). The CDR3 is made up of 12 amino acids. Germline CDR1 and CDR2: LGHNT and FRNRAP. The part of the CDR3 DNA that was read is TGTGCTAGTGGTTTGGTCCCAGGGGAA. Its protein is CASGLVPGE. The entire CDR3 protein reads CASGLVPGEAFF.

Details on this clone: The read ends 3 residues before the CDR3 terminus; that terminus is restored from the germline J gene. The chain joins TRBV7-9 to TRBJ1-1; D is perhaps TRBD1 (6 bases). CDR1 and CDR2 from the germline V gene are SEHNR and FQNEAQ (reference sequence). The CDR3 totals 13 residues. CDR3 DNA (partial): TGTGCCAGCAGCATCACCGAACAGGGAGAG. Translating it yields CASSITEQGE. The whole CDR3 sequence reads CASSITEQGEAFF.

Points on this clone: The missing CDR3 end, 3 residues past where the read stops, is filled in from the germline J gene. This sequence joins TRBV10-3 and TRBJ2-2; unclear D gene. The CDR3 covers 14 residues. Germline CDR1 and CDR2: ENHRY and SYGVKD. Trimming removed 2 bases from V and 2 bases from J, with 6 bases in between. Partial CDR3 DNA: TGTGCCATCAGTGAGAGCCTAAACACCGGGGAG. As protein: CAISESLNTGE. The whole CDR3 region reads CAISESLNTGELFF.

A word on this clone: The CDR3 is cut off 3 residues early in the read; its end comes from the germline J gene. The genes are TRBV30 and TRBJ1-6, with a possible D match to TRBD1 (5 bases). With 8 bases removed from V and 8 bases from J, the gap between germline ends came to 16 bases. Germline assignment: CDR1 GTSNPN and CDR2 SVGIG (reference sequence). This CDR3 has 13 amino acids. The part of the CDR3 DNA that was read is TGTGCCGGAGGGGAGGGGCGGCATTCACCC. Translating it yields CAGGEGRHSP. The entire CDR3 protein reads CAGGEGRHSPLHF.

Comments on this clone: The read terminates 3 residues before the CDR3 end, so the remaining end is supplied by the germline J gene. The genes are TRBV20-1 and TRBJ2-5; 8 bases align to TRBD1. Trimming took 6 bases from V and 5 from J; bases not matched to a gene: 5. Germline lookup yields CDR1 DFQATT and CDR2 SNEGSKA (reference sequence). This CDR3 contains 12 residues. The sequenced CDR3 bases are TGCAGTGCCCCCCACAGGGGGGAGACC. Residues: CSAPHRGET. The complete CDR3 sequence is CSAPHRGETQYF.

Comments on this clone: The read falls 3 residues short of the CDR3 end, and the missing part is taken from the germline J gene. The J gene is TRBJ2-4, the V gene TRBV7-6; D might be TRBD2 (7 bases). Germline V lookup: CDR1 SGHVS, CDR2 FNYEAQ. This CDR3 has 16 residues. The CDR3 spells CASSRVGGPLRYGQYF. The CDR3 DNA, read in part, is TGTGCCAGCAGCCGCGTCGGGGGGCCTCTCCGTTATGGT.

Points on this clone: The read terminates 3 residues ahead of where the CDR3 ends, so the germline J gene completes it. The chain joins TRBV19 to TRBJ2-2; perhaps TRBD1 as D (5 bases). The CDR3 runs 15 residues. The germline gives CDR1 LNHDA, CDR2 SQIVND (reference sequence). The chain's CDR3 is CASRSGRATNEKLFF. The covered CDR3 bases are TGTGCCAGTAGGTCGGGCAGGGCAACTAATGAAAAG.

About this clone: Coverage ceases 3 residues before the CDR3 finishes, and the germline J gene fills in the end. This rearrangement joins TRBV30 to TRBJ1-2; 9 bases align to TRBD1. The V segment lost 5 bases and the J segment 7 bases; nucleotides outside the gene matches: 8. The V gene's germline CDR1 is GTSNPN and CDR2 SVGIG (reference sequence). CDR3 length: 13 amino acids. Partial CDR3 DNA: TGTGCCTGGGTTCTCGGACAGGGGTCTGGC. It specifies CAWVLGQGSG. The full-length CDR3 reads as CAWVLGQGSGYTF. Together with reference TRBV30 and TRBJ1-2, the CDR3 gives the full variable domain: SQTIHQWPATLVQPVGSPLSLECTVEGTSNPNLYWYRQAAGRGLQLLFYSVGIGQISSEVPQNLSASRPQDRQFILSSKKLLLSDSGFYLCAWVLGQGSGYTFGSGTRLTVV.

Comment on this clone: The read terminates 3 residues before the CDR3 end, so the remaining end is supplied by the germline J gene. The J gene is TRBJ1-1, the V gene TRBV30; D uncertain. The CDR3 extends over 13 amino acids. The V gene's germline CDR1 is GTSNPN and CDR2 SVGIG (reference sequence). The V and J ends lost 2 bases and 3 bases respectively, with 10 bases between them. The sequenced part of the CDR3 DNA is TGTGCCTGGAGTAGTTCCGACTACACTGAA. Its protein product is CAWSSSDYTE. The complete CDR3 protein is CAWSSSDYTEAFF.

A word on this clone: The read terminates 3 residues before the CDR3 end, so the remaining end is supplied by the germline J gene. The genes are TRBV20-1 and TRBJ2-3, with D perhaps matching TRBD2 (6 bases). V lost 3 bases to trimming and J lost 2 bases, with 12 bases between them. This CDR3 is 14 amino acids long. Germline values: CDR1 DFQATT, CDR2 SNEGSKA (reference sequence). The CDR3 reads CSASKGLLTDTQYF. CDR3 bases read: TGCAGTGCTAGTAAGGGACTTCTCACAGATACG.

A remark on this clone: The DNA ends 3 residues before the CDR3 does, and the rest of the CDR3 is filled in from the germline J gene. The chain links TRBV18 to TRBJ1-2, with no clear D. The CDR3 loop spans 13 amino acids. Germline loops: CDR1 KGHSH, CDR2 LQKENI. V was cut by 2 bases and J by 3 bases, with 7 bases left in between. The sequenced CDR3 bases are TGTGCCAGCTCACCAGCACTGGACTATGGC. Amino acids: CASSPALDYG. The full-length CDR3 reads as CASSPALDYGYTF.

Worth noting for this clone: The read falls 3 residues short of the CDR3 end, and the missing part is taken from the germline J gene. This chain links TRBV20-1 with TRBJ2-3; weak D call: TRBD1 (5 bases). The CDR3 spans 13 residues. CDR1 and CDR2 from the germline V gene are DFQATT and SNEGSKA (reference sequence). Incomplete CDR3 DNA: TGCAGTGCTATCCCTGACAGTTCGCAGCCG. Translated: CSAIPDSSQP. The CDR3, in full, reads CSAIPDSSQPQYF.

A word on this clone: The CDR3 end is not reached by the read, which stops 3 residues before it; the germline J gene fills it in. This chain joins TRBV10-1 and TRBJ2-5; no clear D gene. Germline lookup yields CDR1 WNHNN and CDR2 SYGVQD (reference sequence). The CDR3 length is 10 residues. V lost 11 bases to trimming and J lost 4 bases, with 8 bases between them. The CDR3 bases that were read are TGCGCCGGCTCCGCAGAGACC. It specifies CAGSAET. The entire CDR3 is CAGSAETQYF.

To note about this clone: The read terminates 3 residues ahead of where the CDR3 ends, so the germline J gene completes it. The chain links TRBV6-2 or TRBV6-3 to TRBJ2-1; a possible D gene is TRBD2 (5 bases). The CDR3 totals 12 residues. V dropped 0 bases and J dropped 8 bases, with 5 bases sitting between them. The germline V gene has CDR1 MNHEY and CDR2 SVGEGT. CDR3 DNA (partial): TGTGCCAGCAGTTACTCGAGGGATGAG. It codes for CASSYSRDE. The whole CDR3 protein reads CASSYSRDEQFF.

About this clone itself: The read falls 3 residues short of the CDR3 end, and the missing part is taken from the germline J gene. V gene TRBV10-3 combines with J gene TRBJ1-2; 10 positions agree with TRBD1. Germline loops: CDR1 ENHRY, CDR2 SYGVKD. This CDR3 is built from 19 residues. Trimming at V came to 2 bases and at J to 3 bases, leaving 15 bases not matched to a gene. The DNA read from the CDR3 is TGTGCCATCAGTGAGGGGATGGGACAGGGGCCGAATTTGGACTATGGC. It translates to CAISEGMGQGPNLDYG. The entire CDR3 is CAISEGMGQGPNLDYGYTF.

About this clone itself: The CDR3 end falls 3 residues outside the read, so it is completed with the germline J gene. The chain is built from TRBV7-2 and TRBJ2-7; TRBD2 is a possible D gene (6 bases). Trimming took 4 bases from V and 6 from J, leaving 19 bases between them. The CDR3 runs 15 residues. Germline CDR1 SGHTA, CDR2 FQGNSA. The CDR3 sequence is CASSSQLAGLGEQYF. Partial CDR3 DNA: TGTGCCAGCAGCTCTCAGTTGGCGGGGTTAGGCGAG.

Remarks on this clone: The read is 3 residues too short to cover the CDR3 end, so that end is filled in from the germline J gene. The chain employs TRBV4-1 and TRBJ2-7; 7 positions agree with TRBD1. The germline gives CDR1 MGHRA, CDR2 YSYEKL. With V trimmed by 3 bases and J by 0 bases, 11 bases remained unmatched. The CDR3 runs to 17 residues. Incomplete CDR3 DNA: TGCGCCAGCAGCCACAAGGTTACAGGGGCTAACTCCTACGAG. Its translation: CASSHKVTGANSYE. The complete CDR3 protein is CASSHKVTGANSYEQYF.